The clone carrying this TCR beta chain was picked up many times. Described time point: blood at routine non-recurrence follow-up after resection. Whole RNA from tumor, nontumor lung or frozen PBMC was sequenced unsorted. In TCRdb, the 5' RACE reads were re-called with MiXCR into one record per CDR3 protein. The sample records more than 25,000 distinct CDR3 sequences, less than 6.5% being singletons. Germline assignment: CDR1 DFQATT and CDR2 SNEGSKA (reference sequence). J was trimmed by 4 bases and V by 4 bases; bases with no gene match: 4. The CDR3 length is 15 residues. These data are taken from a study of spatial heterogeneity in lung cancer.

The TCR sequence derives from a female donor with early-stage non-small cell lung cancer. The sample was PBMCs, taken at follow-up. V and J are TRBV20-1 and TRBJ2-5; 15 nucleotides match TRBD2. This CDR3 is CSAIRTSGGAETQYF. CDR3 bases: TGCAGTGCTATCCGGACTAGCGGGGGGGCAGAGACCCAGTACTTC.